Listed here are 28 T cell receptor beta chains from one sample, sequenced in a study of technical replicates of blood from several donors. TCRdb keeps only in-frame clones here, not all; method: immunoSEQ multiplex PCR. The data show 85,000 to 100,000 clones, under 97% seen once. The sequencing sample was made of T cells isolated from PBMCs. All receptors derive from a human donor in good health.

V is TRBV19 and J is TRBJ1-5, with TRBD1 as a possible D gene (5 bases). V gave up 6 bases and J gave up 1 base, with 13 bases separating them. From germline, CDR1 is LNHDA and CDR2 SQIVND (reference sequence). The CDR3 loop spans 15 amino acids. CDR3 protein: CASSDQAGSNQPQHF. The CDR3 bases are TGTGCCAGTAGCGACCAGGCAGGGAGCAATCAGCCCCAGCATTTT.

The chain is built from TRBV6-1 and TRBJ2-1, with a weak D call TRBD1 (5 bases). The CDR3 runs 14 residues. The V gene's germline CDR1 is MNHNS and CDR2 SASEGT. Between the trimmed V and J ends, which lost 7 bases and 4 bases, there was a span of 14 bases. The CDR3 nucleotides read TGTGCCAGCAACCCGGACATAATTTACAATGAGCAGTTCTTC. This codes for CASNPDIIYNEQFF.

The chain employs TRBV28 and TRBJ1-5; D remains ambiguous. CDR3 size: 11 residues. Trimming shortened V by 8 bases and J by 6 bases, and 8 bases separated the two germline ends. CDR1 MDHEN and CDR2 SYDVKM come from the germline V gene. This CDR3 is CASGRSQPQHF. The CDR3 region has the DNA TGTGCCAGCGGTCGGAGTCAGCCCCAGCATTTT.

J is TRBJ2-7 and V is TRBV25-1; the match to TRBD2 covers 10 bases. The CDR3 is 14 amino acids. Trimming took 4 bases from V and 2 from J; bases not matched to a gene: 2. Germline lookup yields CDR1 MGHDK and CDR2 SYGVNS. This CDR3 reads CASSGGLAAYEQYF. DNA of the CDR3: TGTGCCAGCAGTGGCGGACTAGCGGCCTACGAGCAGTACTTC.

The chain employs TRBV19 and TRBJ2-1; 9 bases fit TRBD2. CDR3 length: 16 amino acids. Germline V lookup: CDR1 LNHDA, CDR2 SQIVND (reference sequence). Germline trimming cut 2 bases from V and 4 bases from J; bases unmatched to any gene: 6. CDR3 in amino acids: CASSIIRLAGYNEQFF. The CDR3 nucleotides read TGTGCCAGTAGTATAATTCGGCTAGCGGGGTACAATGAGCAGTTCTTC.

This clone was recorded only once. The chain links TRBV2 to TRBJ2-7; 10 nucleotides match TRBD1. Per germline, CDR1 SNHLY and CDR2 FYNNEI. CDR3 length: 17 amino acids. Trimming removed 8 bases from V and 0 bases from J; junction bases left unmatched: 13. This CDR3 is CASPRPGTGAPSYEQYF. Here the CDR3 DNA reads TGTGCCAGCCCACGTCCCGGGACAGGGGCCCCCTCCTACGAGCAGTACTTC. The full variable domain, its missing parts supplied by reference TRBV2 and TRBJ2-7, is EPEVTQTPSHQVTQMGQEVILRCVPISNHLYFYWYRQILGQKVEFLVSFYNNEISEKSEIFDDQFSVERPDGSNFTLKIRSTKLEDSAMYFCASPRPGTGAPSYEQYFGPGTRLTVT.

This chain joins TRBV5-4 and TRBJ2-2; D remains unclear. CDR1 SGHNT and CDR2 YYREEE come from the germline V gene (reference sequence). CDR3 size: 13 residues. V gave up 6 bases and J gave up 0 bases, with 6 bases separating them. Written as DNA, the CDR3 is TGTGCCAGCAAGGAGTCGAACACCGGGGAGCTGTTTTTT. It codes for CASKESNTGELFF.

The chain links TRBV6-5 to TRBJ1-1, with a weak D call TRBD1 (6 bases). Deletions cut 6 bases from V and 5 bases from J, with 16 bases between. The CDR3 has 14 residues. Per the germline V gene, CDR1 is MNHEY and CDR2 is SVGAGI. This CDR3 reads CASRPGGGMTEAFF. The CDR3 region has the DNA TGTGCCAGCAGACCTGGGGGGGGCATGACTGAAGCTTTCTTT.

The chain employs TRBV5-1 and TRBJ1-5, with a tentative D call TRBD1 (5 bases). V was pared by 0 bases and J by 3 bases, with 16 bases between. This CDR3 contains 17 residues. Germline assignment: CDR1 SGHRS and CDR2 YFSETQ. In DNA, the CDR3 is TGCGCCAGCAGCTTGGGGTCGGGGGTGGATAACAATCAGCCCCAGCATTTT. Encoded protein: CASSLGSGVDNNQPQHF. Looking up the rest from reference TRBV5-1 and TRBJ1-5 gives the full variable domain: KAGVTQTPRYLIKTRGQQVTLSCSPISGHRSVSWYQQTPGQGLQFLFEYFSETQRNKGNFPGRFSGRQFSNSRSEMNVSTLELGDSALYLCASSLGSGVDNNQPQHFGDGTRLSIL.

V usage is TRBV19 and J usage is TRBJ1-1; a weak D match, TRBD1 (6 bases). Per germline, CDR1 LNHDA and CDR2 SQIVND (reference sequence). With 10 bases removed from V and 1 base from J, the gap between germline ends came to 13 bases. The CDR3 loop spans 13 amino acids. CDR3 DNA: TGTGCCACCGACGGGGGGCCGAACACTGAAGCTTTCTTT. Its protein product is CATDGGPNTEAFF.

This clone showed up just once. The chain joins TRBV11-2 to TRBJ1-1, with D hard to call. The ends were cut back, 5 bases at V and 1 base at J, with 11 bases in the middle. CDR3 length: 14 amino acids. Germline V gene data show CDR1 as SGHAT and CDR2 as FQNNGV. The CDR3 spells CASSMVRANTEAFF. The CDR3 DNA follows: TGTGCCAGCAGCATGGTGCGGGCGAACACTGAAGCTTTCTTT.

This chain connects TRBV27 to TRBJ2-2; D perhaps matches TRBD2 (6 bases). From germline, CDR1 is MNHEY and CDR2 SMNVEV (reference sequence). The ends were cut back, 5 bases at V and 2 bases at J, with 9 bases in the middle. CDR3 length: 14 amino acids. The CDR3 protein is CASSPGLNTGELFF. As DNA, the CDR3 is TGTGCCAGCAGTCCGGGACTCAACACCGGGGAGCTGTTTTTT.

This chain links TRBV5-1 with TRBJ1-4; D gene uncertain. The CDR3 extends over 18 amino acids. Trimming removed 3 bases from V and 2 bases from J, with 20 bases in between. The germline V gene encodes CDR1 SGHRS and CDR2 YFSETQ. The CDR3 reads CASSYDTTRGWTNEKLFF. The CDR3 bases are TGCGCCAGCAGCTACGACACCACTAGAGGTTGGACTAATGAAAAACTGTTTTTT. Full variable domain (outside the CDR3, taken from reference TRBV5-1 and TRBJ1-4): KAGVTQTPRYLIKTRGQQVTLSCSPISGHRSVSWYQQTPGQGLQFLFEYFSETQRNKGNFPGRFSGRQFSNSRSEMNVSTLELGDSALYLCASSYDTTRGWTNEKLFFGSGTQLSVL.

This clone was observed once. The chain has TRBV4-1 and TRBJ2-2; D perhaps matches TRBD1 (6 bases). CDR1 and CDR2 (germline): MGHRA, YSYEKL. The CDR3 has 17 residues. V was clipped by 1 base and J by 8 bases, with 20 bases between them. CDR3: CASSQGPTTGITGELFF. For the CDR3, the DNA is TGCGCCAGCAGCCAAGGCCCCACAACAGGGATCACAGGGGAGCTGTTTTTT.

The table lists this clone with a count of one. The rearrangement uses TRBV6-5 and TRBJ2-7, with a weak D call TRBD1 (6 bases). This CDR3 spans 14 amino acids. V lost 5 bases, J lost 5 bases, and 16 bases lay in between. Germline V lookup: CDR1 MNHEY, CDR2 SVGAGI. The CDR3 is CASSNGQIFHEQYF. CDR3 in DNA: TGTGCCAGCAGTAACGGACAGATTTTCCACGAGCAGTACTTC.

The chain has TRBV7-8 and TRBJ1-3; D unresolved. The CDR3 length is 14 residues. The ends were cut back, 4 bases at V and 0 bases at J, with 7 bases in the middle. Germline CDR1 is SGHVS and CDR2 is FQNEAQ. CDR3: CASSYVGSGNTIYF. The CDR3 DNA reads TGTGCCAGCAGCTATGTCGGCTCTGGAAACACCATATATTTT.

The CDR3 here is CASSFGGLQPQHF. The CDR3 DNA is TGTGCCAGCAGCTTTGGGGGCCTTCAGCCCCAGCATTTT. The gene calls are TRBV7-9 and TRBJ1-5; D might be TRBD1 (6 bases). The germline V gene has CDR1 SEHNR and CDR2 FQNEAQ (reference sequence). Trimming took 3 bases from V and 6 from J, leaving 9 bases between them. The CDR3 sequence is 13 residues long. Complete variable domain (other parts from reference TRBV7-9 and TRBJ1-5): DTGVSQNPRHKITKRGQNVTFRCDPISEHNRLYWYRQTLGQGPEFLTYFQNEAQLEKSRLLSDRFSAERPKGSFSTLEIQRTEQGDSAMYLCASSFGGLQPQHFGDGTRLSIL.

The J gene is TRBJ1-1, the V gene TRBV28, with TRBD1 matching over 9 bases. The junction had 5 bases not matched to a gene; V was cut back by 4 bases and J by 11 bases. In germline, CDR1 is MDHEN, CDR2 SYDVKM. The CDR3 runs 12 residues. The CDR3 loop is CASSSQGARAFF. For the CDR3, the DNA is TGTGCCAGCAGTTCACAGGGGGCGCGGGCTTTCTTT.

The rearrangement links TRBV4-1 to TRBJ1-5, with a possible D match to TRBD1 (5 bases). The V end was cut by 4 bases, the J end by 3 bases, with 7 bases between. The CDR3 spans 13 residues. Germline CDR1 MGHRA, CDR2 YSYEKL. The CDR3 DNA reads TGCGCCAGCAGCCCGACAGTCAATCAGCCCCAGCATTTT. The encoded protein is CASSPTVNQPQHF.

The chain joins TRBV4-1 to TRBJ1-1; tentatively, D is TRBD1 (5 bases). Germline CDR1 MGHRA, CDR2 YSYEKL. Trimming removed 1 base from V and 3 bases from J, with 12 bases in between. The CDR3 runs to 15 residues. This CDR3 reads CASSQAGVGDTEAFF. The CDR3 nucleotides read TGCGCCAGCAGCCAAGCGGGGGTTGGTGACACTGAAGCTTTCTTT.

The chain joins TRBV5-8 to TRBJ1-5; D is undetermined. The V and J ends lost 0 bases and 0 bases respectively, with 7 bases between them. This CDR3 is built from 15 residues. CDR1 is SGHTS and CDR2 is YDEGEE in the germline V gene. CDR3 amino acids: CASSLAENSNQPQHF. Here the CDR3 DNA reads TGTGCCAGCAGCTTGGCAGAAAATAGCAATCAGCCCCAGCATTTT.

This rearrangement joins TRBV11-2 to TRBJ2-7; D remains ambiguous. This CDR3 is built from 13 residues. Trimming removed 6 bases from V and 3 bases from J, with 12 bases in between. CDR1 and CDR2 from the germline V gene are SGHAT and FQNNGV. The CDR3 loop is CASSRSINYEQYF. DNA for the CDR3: TGTGCCAGCAGTCGCAGTATCAACTACGAGCAGTACTTC.

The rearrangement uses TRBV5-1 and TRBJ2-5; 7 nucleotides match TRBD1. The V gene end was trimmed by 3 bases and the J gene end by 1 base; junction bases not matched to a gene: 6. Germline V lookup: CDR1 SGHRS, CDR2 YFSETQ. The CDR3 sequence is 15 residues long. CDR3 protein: CASSSGQAGQETQYF. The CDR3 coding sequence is TGCGCCAGCAGCTCAGGACAGGCAGGCCAAGAGACCCAGTACTTC.

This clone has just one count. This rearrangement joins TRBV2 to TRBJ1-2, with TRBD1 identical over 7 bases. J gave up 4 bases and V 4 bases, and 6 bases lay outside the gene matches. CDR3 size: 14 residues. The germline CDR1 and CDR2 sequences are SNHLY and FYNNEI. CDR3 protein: CASSVGTATYGYTF. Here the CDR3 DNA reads TGTGCCAGCAGTGTAGGGACAGCAACCTATGGCTACACCTTC.

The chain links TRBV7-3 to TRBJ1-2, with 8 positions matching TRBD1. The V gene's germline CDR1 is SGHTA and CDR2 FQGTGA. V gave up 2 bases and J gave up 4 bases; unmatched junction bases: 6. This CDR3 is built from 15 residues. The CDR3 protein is CASSLVGQASYGYTF. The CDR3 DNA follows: TGTGCCAGCAGCTTAGTGGGACAGGCTAGCTATGGCTACACCTTC.

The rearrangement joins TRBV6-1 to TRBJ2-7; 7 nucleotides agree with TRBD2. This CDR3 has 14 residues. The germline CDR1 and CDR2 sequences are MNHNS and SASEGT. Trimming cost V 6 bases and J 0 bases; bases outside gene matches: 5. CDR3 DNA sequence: TGTGCCAGCAGCTGGGGCGGGAGCTCCTACGAGCAGTACTTC. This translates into CASSWGGSSYEQYF.

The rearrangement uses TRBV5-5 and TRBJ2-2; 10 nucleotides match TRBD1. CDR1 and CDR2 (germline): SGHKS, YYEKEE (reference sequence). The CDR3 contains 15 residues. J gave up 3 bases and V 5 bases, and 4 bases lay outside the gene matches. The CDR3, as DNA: TGTGCCAGCAGGAAGACAGGGGGCGACACCGGGGAGCTGTTTTTT. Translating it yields CASRKTGGDTGELFF.

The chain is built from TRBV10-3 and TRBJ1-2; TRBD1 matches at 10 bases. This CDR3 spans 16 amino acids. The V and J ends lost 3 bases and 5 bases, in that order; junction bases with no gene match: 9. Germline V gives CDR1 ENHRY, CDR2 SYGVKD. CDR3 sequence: CAISDWTGGSGYGYTF. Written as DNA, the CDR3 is TGTGCCATCAGTGATTGGACAGGGGGTTCTGGGTATGGCTACACCTTC.